The sample holds one count of the clone carrying this TCR beta chain. What it binds is unknown. Germline V CDR1 and CDR2: DFQATT, SNEGSKA (reference sequence). The V end was cut by 0 bases, the J end by 6 bases, with 12 bases between. This CDR3 contains 13 residues. The data derive from a study of vaccination and CD4 T cells after COVID-19. TCRdb reprocessed the PCR reads via MiXCR and lists one record per CDR3 protein. The sample consists of 35,000 to 45,000 distinct CDR3 sequences, under 45% of them appearing once. The study, taken as a whole, reports: Among convalescent patients, a median around 85% of reactive clones emerged only after vaccination. Spike mono-reactivity was the property of 304 of 307 vaccine-specific clones in convalescent patients.

Time point denoted: late sampling 161 to 241 days after vaccination in three convalescent patients. Specimen: CD4+ T cells from blood, collected about 7 months after SARS-CoV-2 vaccination. V and J are TRBV20-1 and TRBJ2-7; D is ambiguous. The TCR comes from a human donor who had recovered from COVID-19. CDR3 DNA sequence: TGCAGTGCTAGAGACCCCGACGGCCGCGAGCAGTACTTC. Residues: CSARDPDGREQYF.